A selection of T cell receptor beta chains follows, all from one sample in a study of T cell responses to AZD1222 COVID-19 vaccine. The protocol was immunoSEQ multiplex PCR, while the TCRdb copy is restricted to in-frame clones and leaves out a portion. The sample contains over 120,000 clones, around nine tenths of which appear only once. Sequences were derived from peripheral blood, sampled on day 0 of AZD1222 vaccination. Receptor source: an adult in good health. The CDR3 runs from the conserved cysteine through the conserved F or W. D genes are given only for firm matches. Not all rows give a size; the values are once, few, many and, for expanded clones, a class.

NA | TRBJ1-1 | NA | TRBV11-3 | TGTGCCAGCAGCTTAGATCAGGGGTGGTACACTGAAGCTTTCTTT | CASSLDQGWYTEAFF
NA | TRBJ2-5 | NA | TRBV5-4 | TGTGCCAGCAGCTTGGATCGGCTCCAAGAGACCCAGTACTTC | CASSLDRLQETQYF
NA | TRBJ2-7 | NA | TRBV7-2 | TGTGCCAGCAGCTTAGCGACAGGTGGCTCCTACGAGCAGTACTTC | CASSLATGGSYEQYF
NA | TRBJ2-1 | TRBD2 | TRBV7-9 | TGTGCCAGCAGCCCCGCCGCGGGAGGGCCCAATGAGCAGTTCTTC | CASSPAAGGPNEQFF
NA | TRBJ2-1 | TRBD2 | TRBV6-1 | TGTGCCAGCAGTGAAGCAGCGGGAGGGTACAATGAGCAGTTCTTC | CASSEAAGGYNEQFF
NA | TRBJ2-2 | NA | TRBV12-3/TRBV12-4 | TGTGCCAGCAGCCCCCAGACAACCGGGGAGCTGTTTTTT | CASSPQTTGELFF
NA | TRBJ1-2 | NA | TRBV28 | TGTGCCAGCAGCCTCCCCTCGGGGGCGGACGGCTACACCTTC | CASSLPSGADGYTF
NA | TRBJ2-7 | NA | TRBV6-2/TRBV6-3 | TGTGCCAGCAGATACAGGTACGAGCAGTACTTC | CASRYRYEQYF
once | TRBJ2-2 | TRBD2 | TRBV12-5 | TGTGCTAGTGGTTCGGGACTAGCGGGAGCCGGGGAGCTGTTTTTT | CASGSGLAGAGELFF
once | TRBJ2-1 | TRBD2 | TRBV2 | TGTGCCAGCAGTAGACTAGCGGGAACCTACAATGAGCAGTTCTTC | CASSRLAGTYNEQFF
NA | TRBJ2-7 | TRBD1 | TRBV27 | TGTGCCAGCAGTTTAATTTACGGGACAGAAACCCCCTACGAGCAGTACTTC | CASSLIYGTETPYEQYF
NA | TRBJ1-1 | NA | TRBV19 | TGTGCCACTTCCCGGGGGGATTTCATGAACACTGAAGCTTTCTTT | CATSRGDFMNTEAFF
once | TRBJ2-7 | NA | TRBV20-1 | TGCAGTGCCACGGGCCTCTACGAGCAGTACTTC | CSATGLYEQYF
NA | TRBJ1-3 | TRBD1 | TRBV28 | TGTGCCAGCAGTTTAACAGGGGTTCCAAACACCATATATTTT | CASSLTGVPNTIYF
NA | TRBJ1-1 | NA | TRBV28 | TGTGCCAGCAGTCAGGGAGGGCTACGAGCTTTCTTT | CASSQGGLRAFF
NA | TRBJ1-3 | NA | TRBV11-2 | TGTGCCAGCAGCTTACACGGGACCTCTGGAAACACCATATATTTT | CASSLHGTSGNTIYF
NA | TRBJ2-3 | TRBD2 | TRBV3-1/TRBV3-2 | TGTGCCAGCAGCCAGAGCCCTAGCGGTAGCACAGATACGCAGTATTTT | CASSQSPSGSTDTQYF
NA | TRBJ2-7 | NA | TRBV5-4 | TGTGCCAGCAGCTTGGAGGGGCGCTCCTACGAGCAGTACTTC | CASSLEGRSYEQYF
NA | TRBJ2-1 | TRBD2 | TRBV7-2 | TGTGCCAGCAGCTTCCTGATCGGGAGGGAGCAGTTCTTC | CASSFLIGREQFF
NA | TRBJ1-5 | NA | TRBV14 | TGTGCCACCATCAAAGAGGAGGCTCAGCCCCAGCATTTT | CATIKEEAQPQHF
NA | TRBJ2-3 | TRBD2 | TRBV5-1 | TGCGCCAGCAGCTTGGTTGCGGGAGGAGGAACAGATACGCAGTATTTT | CASSLVAGGGTDTQYF
once | TRBJ1-6 | TRBD1 | TRBV6-5 | TGTGCCAGCAGTCCCCAGGGGGGGAATTCACCCCTCCACTTT | CASSPQGGNSPLHF
NA | TRBJ2-1 | NA | TRBV9 | TGTGCCAGCAGGCCCCTGAGCTCCTACAATGAGCAGTTCTTC | CASRPLSSYNEQFF
NA | TRBJ2-7 | NA | TRBV23-1 | TGCGCCAGCAGTCAGAGGACAGCTTCCCACGAGCAGTACTTC | CASSQRTASHEQYF
NA | TRBJ1-6 | NA | TRBV27 | TGTGCCAGCCAGAGGCTGAGCTATAATTCACCCCTCCACTTT | CASQRLSYNSPLHF
once | TRBJ2-1 | TRBD2 | TRBV9 | TGTGCCAGCAGCGTAGTGGTAGCGGGAGGGTTCAATGAGCAGTTCTTC | CASSVVVAGGFNEQFF
NA | TRBJ1-2 | NA | TRBV16 | TGTGCCAGCAGCCAATCGGGGAACTATGGCTACACCTTC | CASSQSGNYGYTF
NA | TRBJ2-1 | TRBD2 | TRBV9 | TGTGCCAGCAGCGTGGCGGGAGTCACCCACAATGAGCAGTTCTTC | CASSVAGVTHNEQFF
NA | TRBJ2-7 | TRBD1 | TRBV3-1/TRBV3-2 | TGTGCCAGCAGCCTGGGACAGGGCGGTCCTCTGGGAGGCGAGCAGTACTTC | CASSLGQGGPLGGEQYF
NA | TRBJ1-2 | NA | TRBV18 | TGTGCCAGCTCACCACCGTCTGCGCCTAACTATGGCTACACCTTC | CASSPPSAPNYGYTF
NA | TRBJ2-1 | NA | TRBV6-4 | TGTGCCAGCAGTGACGGGGCAGGCTACAATGAGCAGTTCTTC | CASSDGAGYNEQFF
NA | TRBJ1-2 | NA | TRBV6-5 | TGTGCCAGCAGCTCCAGGGCCTACTATGGCTACACCTTC | CASSSRAYYGYTF
NA | TRBJ1-2 | NA | TRBV24-1 | TGTGCCACCAGTGATTACGGGGGAGCCTATGACTACACCTTC | CATSDYGGAYDYTF
NA | TRBJ1-1 | NA | TRBV6-5 | TGTGCCGTTGGACGGAGGCGGTCTTTGAACACTGAAGCTTTCTTT | CAVGRRRSLNTEAFF
NA | TRBJ1-4 | NA | TRBV7-9 | TGTGCCAGCAGCCTAAGACAAAGGGAGGATAAACTGTTTTTT | CASSLRQREDKLFF
few | TRBJ2-2 | NA | TRBV12-5 | TGTGCTAGTGGTTTGGTACCCGACACCACCGGGGAGCTGTTTTTT | CASGLVPDTTGELFF
NA | TRBJ2-6 | NA | TRBV20-1 | TGCAGTGCTAGTGGAGGGTATCCTGGGGCCAACGTCCTGACTTTC | CSASGGYPGANVLTF
NA | TRBJ2-7 | NA | TRBV5-1 | TGCGCCAGCAAACAGGGGGGGACTAGTGCCTACGAGCAGTACTTC | CASKQGGTSAYEQYF
NA | TRBJ2-2 | TRBD2 | TRBV7-2 | TGTGCCAGCAGCCTCAGAGGGACTACTCGACGCACCGGGGAGCTGTTTTTT | CASSLRGTTRRTGELFF
NA | TRBJ2-3 | NA | TRBV29-1 | TGCAGCGTTGATGACGGAGCTAGCACAGATACGCAGTATTTT | CSVDDGASTDTQYF
NA | TRBJ1-4 | TRBD1 | TRBV25-1 | TGTGCCAGCAGTACGTACACAGGGGGTGGATGGGAAAAACTGTTTTTT | CASSTYTGGGWEKLFF
NA | TRBJ2-1 | TRBD2 | TRBV5-1 | TGCGCCAGCAGCTCGGGACTAGCGGGAGAATATGAGCAGTTCTTC | CASSSGLAGEYEQFF
NA | TRBJ2-7 | TRBD1 | TRBV9 | TGTGCCAGCAGCGGAGGGACAGGGACCTACGAGCAGTACTTC | CASSGGTGTYEQYF
NA | TRBJ2-7 | NA | TRBV3-1/TRBV3-2 | TGTGCCAGCAGCCAAGGAACCCTAAGCGCCTACGAGCAGTACTTC | CASSQGTLSAYEQYF
NA | TRBJ2-5 | NA | TRBV18 | TGTGCCAGCTCACCGTCGGGGTTCCAAGAGACCCAGTACTTC | CASSPSGFQETQYF
NA | TRBJ2-1 | NA | TRBV24-1 | TGTGCCACCAGTGATTTGCATGTGGAAGATGAGCAGTTCTTC | CATSDLHVEDEQFF
NA | TRBJ1-2 | TRBD1 | TRBV13 | TGTGCCAGCAGCCCCAGGGGGATAGGCTATGGCTACACCTTC | CASSPRGIGYGYTF
NA | TRBJ2-1 | NA | TRBV5-1 | TGCGCCAGCAGCTTGGCGGGACCTGAGCAGTTCTTC | CASSLAGPEQFF